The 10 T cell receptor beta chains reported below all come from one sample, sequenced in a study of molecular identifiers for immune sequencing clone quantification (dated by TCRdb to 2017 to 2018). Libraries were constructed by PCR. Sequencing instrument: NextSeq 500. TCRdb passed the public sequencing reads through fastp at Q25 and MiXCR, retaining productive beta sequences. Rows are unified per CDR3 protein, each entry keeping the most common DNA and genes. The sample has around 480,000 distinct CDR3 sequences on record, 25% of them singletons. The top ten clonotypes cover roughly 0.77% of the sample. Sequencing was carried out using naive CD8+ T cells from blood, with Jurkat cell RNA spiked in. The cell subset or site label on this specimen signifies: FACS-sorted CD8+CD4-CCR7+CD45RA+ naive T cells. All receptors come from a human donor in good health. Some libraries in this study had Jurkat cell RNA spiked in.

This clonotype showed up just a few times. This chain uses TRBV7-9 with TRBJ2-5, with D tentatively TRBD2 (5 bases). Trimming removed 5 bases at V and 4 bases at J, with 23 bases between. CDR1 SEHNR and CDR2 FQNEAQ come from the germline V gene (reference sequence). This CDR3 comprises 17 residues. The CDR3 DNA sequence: TGTGCCAGCAGCGGCGTGCGAGGGAGAGATGAGGGAGAGACCCAGTACTTC. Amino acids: CASSGVRGRDEGETQYF.

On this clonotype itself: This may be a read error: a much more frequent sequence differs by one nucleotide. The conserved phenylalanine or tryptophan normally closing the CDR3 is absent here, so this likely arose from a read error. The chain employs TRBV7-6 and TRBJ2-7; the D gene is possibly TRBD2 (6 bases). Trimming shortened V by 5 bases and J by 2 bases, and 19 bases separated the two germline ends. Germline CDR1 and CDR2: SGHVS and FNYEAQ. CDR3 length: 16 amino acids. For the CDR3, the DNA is TGTGCCAGCAGCCCCCGGGTAGCGGAGACGGCCTACGAGCAGTACCTC. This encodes CASSPRVAETAYEQYL.

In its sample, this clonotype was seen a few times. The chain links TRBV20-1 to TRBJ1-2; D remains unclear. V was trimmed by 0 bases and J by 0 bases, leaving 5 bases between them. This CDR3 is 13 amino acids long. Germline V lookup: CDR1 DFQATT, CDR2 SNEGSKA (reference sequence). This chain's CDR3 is CSAREAANYGYTF. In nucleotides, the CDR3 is TGCAGTGCTAGAGAAGCAGCTAACTATGGCTACACCTTC.

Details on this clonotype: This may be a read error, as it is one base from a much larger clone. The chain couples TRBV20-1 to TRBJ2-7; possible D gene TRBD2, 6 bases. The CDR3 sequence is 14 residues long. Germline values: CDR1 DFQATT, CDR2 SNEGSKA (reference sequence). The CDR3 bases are TGCAGTGCTAGTGTGAGGGAGGCCTCCTACGAGCAGTGCTTC. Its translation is CSASVREASYEQCF.

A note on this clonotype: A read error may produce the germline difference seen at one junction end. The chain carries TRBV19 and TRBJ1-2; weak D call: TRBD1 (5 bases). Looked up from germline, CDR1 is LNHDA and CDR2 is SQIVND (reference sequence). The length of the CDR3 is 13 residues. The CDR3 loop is CASSVTANHGYTF. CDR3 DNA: TGTGCCAGTAGTGTGACAGCTAACCATGGCTACACCTTC.

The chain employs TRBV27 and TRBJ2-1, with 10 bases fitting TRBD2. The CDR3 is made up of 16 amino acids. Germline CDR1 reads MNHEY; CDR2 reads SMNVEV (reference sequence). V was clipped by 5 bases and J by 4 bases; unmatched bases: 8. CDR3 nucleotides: TGTGCCAGCAGTCCGACTCTAGCGGGAGTTTACAATGAGCAGTTCTTC. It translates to CASSPTLAGVYNEQFF.

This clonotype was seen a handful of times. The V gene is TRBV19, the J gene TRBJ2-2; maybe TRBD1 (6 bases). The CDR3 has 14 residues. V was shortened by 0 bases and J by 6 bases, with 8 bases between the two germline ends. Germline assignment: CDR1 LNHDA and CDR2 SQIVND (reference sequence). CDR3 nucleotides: TGTGCCAGTAGTATAGATTCAGGGGCCGGGGAGCTGTTTTTT. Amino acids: CASSIDSGAGELFF.

The CDR3 DNA reads as TGTGCCAGCACTCAATCTGGGGCCAACGTCCTGACTTTC. It is translated as CASTQSGANVLTF. J is TRBJ2-6 and V is TRBV9; no clear D gene. The ends were cut back, 6 bases at V and 1 base at J, with 5 bases in the middle. CDR1 and CDR2 (germline): SGDLS, YYNGEE. The CDR3 contains 13 residues.

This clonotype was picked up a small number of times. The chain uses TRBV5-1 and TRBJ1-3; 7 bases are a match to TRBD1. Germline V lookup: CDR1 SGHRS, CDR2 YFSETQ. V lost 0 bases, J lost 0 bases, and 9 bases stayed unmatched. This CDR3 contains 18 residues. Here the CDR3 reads CASSLDSPGQLSGNTIYF. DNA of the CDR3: TGCGCCAGCAGCTTGGATTCACCGGGACAGCTCTCTGGAAACACCATATATTTT.

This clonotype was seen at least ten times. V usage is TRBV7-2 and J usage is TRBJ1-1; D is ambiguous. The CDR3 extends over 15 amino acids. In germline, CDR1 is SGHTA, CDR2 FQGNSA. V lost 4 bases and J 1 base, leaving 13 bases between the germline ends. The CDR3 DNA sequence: TGTGCCAGCAGCTCTGGAGGTCTGAAGAACACTGAAGCTTTCTTT. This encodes CASSSGGLKNTEAFF.